These 6 T cell receptor beta chains were sequenced from one sample in a study of control samples from healthy donors and cancer patients. TCRdb's copy holds only in-frame clones and misses some; the assay was immunoSEQ multiplex PCR. The sample consists of over 150,000 clones, approximately 94% of them appearing once. The sequenced material came from blood. These receptors were collected from a woman under 30 in good health.

Remarks on this clone: This CDR3 is also generated by other DNA sequences in the sample. This rearrangement joins TRBV2 to TRBJ2-7, with no clear D. The V end was cut by 4 bases, the J end by 5 bases, with 18 bases between. Germline CDR1 SNHLY, CDR2 FYNNEI. The CDR3 totals 15 residues. The DNA for the CDR3 is TGTGCCAGCAGTGGTGAACTCGGAGCAACACACGAGCAGTACTTC. Protein product: CASSGELGATHEQYF.

The V gene is TRBV5-5, the J gene TRBJ2-5; D gene unclear. Trimming stripped 2 bases from V and 0 bases from J, with 11 bases between. This CDR3 is 15 amino acids long. The V gene's germline CDR1 is SGHKS and CDR2 YYEKEE (reference sequence). The CDR3 region is CASSFRSSDQETQYF. In nucleotides, the CDR3 is TGTGCCAGCAGCTTTAGATCAAGCGACCAAGAGACCCAGTACTTC. Full variable domain (outside the CDR3, taken from reference TRBV5-5 and TRBJ2-5): DAGVTQSPTHLIKTRGQQVTLRCSPISGHKSVSWYQQVLGQGPQFIFQYYEKEERGRGNFPDRFSARQFPNYSSELNVNALLLGDSALYLCASSFRSSDQETQYFGPGTRLLVL.

This clone is a singleton in its sample. The rearrangement joins TRBV4-3 to TRBJ2-7; D is possibly TRBD2 (6 bases). CDR3 length equals 17 residues. Germline-derived CDR1 and CDR2 are LGHNA and YSLEER. V was shortened by 0 bases and J by 2 bases, with 17 bases between the two germline ends. CDR3 in DNA: TGCGCCAGCAGCCAAGATTTTCTTGGACTATCGCCCTACGAGCAGTACTTC. Its translation is CASSQDFLGLSPYEQYF.

The chain is built from TRBV28 and TRBJ1-1; unclear D gene. The CDR3 runs to 11 residues. The germline CDR1 and CDR2 sequences are MDHEN and SYDVKM. Trimming left V 4 bases short and J 10 bases short, with 10 bases between. The CDR3 sequence: CASSWRTGAFF. The CDR3 region has the DNA TGTGCCAGCAGTTGGAGGACGGGAGCTTTCTTT.

The chain joins TRBV3-1 (or the pseudogene TRBV3-2) to TRBJ2-1; D remains ambiguous. The CDR3 length is 15 residues. Germline CDR1 LGHDT, CDR2 YNNKEL (reference sequence). V lost 1 base, J lost 5 bases, and 12 bases lay in between. The CDR3 here is CASSQVESGNNEQFF. Here the CDR3 DNA reads TGTGCCAGCAGCCAAGTGGAATCCGGAAACAATGAGCAGTTCTTC.

This clone was seen a handful of times. The rearrangement uses TRBV4-3 and TRBJ1-3, with D unclear. The ends were cut back, 0 bases at V and 4 bases at J, with 10 bases in the middle. The CDR3 runs to 15 residues. CDR1 and CDR2 from the germline V gene are LGHNA and YSLEER. The CDR3 reads CASSQESTRGNTIYF. The CDR3 bases are TGCGCCAGCAGCCAAGAATCGACACGCGGAAACACCATATATTTT.